The sequence of this T cell receptor (beta chain) was determined in a study of blood T cell repertoires in COVID-19. The germline CDR1 and CDR2 sequences are SQVTM and ANQGSEA. The V gene end was trimmed by 3 bases and the J gene end by 9 bases; junction bases not matched to a gene: 13. The CDR3 totals 15 residues. This clone came up a few times. Profiling relied on immunoSEQ multiplex PCR, and the TCRdb table lists in-frame clones only, not all of them. Counted here are hundreds of thousands of clones, roughly 90% occurring once; the ten biggest clones make up 0.95% to 1.5%. Sequencing was carried out using peripheral blood. The clonotype originates from a middle-aged man with acute or convalescent COVID-19. The chain carries TRBV29-1 and TRBJ1-5; 8 bases are shared with TRBD1. CDR3 coding DNA: TGCAGCGTTGACCGCCTCGACAGGGGCAGGGGGCCCCAGCATTTT. Protein product: CSVDRLDRGRGPQHF.